A single sample is the source of the 9 T cell receptor beta chains below, sequenced in a study of early stage breast cancer tumors. Data came from immunoSEQ multiplex PCR; TCRdb stores just in-frame clones and leaves some out. The profile shows tens of thousands of clones, approximately 85% of them singletons. The sample was blood. The receptors shown here come from a person between 50 and 60 years old with breast cancer.

The chain carries TRBV7-7 and TRBJ2-1, with D perhaps TRBD2 (7 bases). V was trimmed by 5 bases and J by 2 bases, leaving 16 bases between them. There are 16 residues in the CDR3. The germline V gene encodes CDR1 SSHAT and CDR2 FNYEAQ (reference sequence). CDR3 sequence: CASSPSRGGPYNEQFF. The CDR3 coding sequence is TGTGCCAGCAGCCCCTCTAGGGGGGGGCCCTACAATGAGCAGTTCTTC.

The CDR3 loop reads CASSDSWTEVPYNSPLHF. DNA of the CDR3: TGTGCCAGCAGTGACTCCTGGACCGAAGTCCCCTATAATTCACCCCTCCACTTT. The chain is built from TRBV28 and TRBJ1-6, with D uncertain. Germline V gene lookup returns CDR1 MDHEN and CDR2 SYDVKM. Trimming took 5 bases from V and 2 from J, leaving 19 bases between them. The CDR3 loop spans 18 amino acids.

The chain combines TRBV15 with TRBJ2-7; a possible D gene is TRBD1 (6 bases). The germline V gene encodes CDR1 LNHNV and CDR2 YYDKDF (reference sequence). This CDR3 has 15 residues. The V gene lost 3 bases and the J gene lost 1 base, with 13 bases spanning the gap. In DNA, the CDR3 is TGTGCCACCAGCAGGGGTGACAGGTCATCCTACGAGCAGTACTTC. This sequence encodes CATSRGDRSSYEQYF.

In this sample, this clone turned up a few times. V and J are TRBV5-6 and TRBJ1-2; D is perhaps TRBD1 (6 bases). This CDR3 has 14 residues. The germline gives CDR1 SGHDT, CDR2 YYEEEE. Trimming left V 2 bases short and J 2 bases short, with 10 bases between. As DNA, the CDR3 is TGTGCCAGCAGCTTAACAGGGATCAACTATGGCTACACCTTC. Translation gives CASSLTGINYGYTF. Full variable domain (missing parts from reference TRBV5-6 and TRBJ1-2): DAGVTQSPTHLIKTRGQQVTLRCSPKSGHDTVSWYQQALGQGPQFIFQYYEEEERQRGNFPDRFSGHQFPNYSSELNVNALLLGDSALYLCASSLTGINYGYTFGSGTRLTVV.

The chain combines TRBV2 with TRBJ2-7; 7 bases are a match to TRBD2. Germline V gene lookup returns CDR1 SNHLY and CDR2 FYNNEI. This CDR3 is 16 amino acids long. The trim removed 7 bases at V and 7 bases at J, leaving 19 bases unmatched. The CDR3 DNA is TGTGCCAGCAATTACCGGCGTGGACTAGTTTCGCGGGAGCAGTACTTC. Amino acids: CASNYRRGLVSREQYF.

J is TRBJ2-1 and V is TRBV28, with D unresolved. The germline CDR1 and CDR2 sequences are MDHEN and SYDVKM. Trimming removed 4 bases from V and 7 bases from J, with 17 bases in between. The CDR3 has 15 residues. CDR3 coding DNA: TGTGCCAGCAGTTGGGCGGCTCTTCAGCCTAATGAGCAGTTCTTC. Its protein product is CASSWAALQPNEQFF.

This clone was seen a few times. The V and J genes are TRBV5-4 and TRBJ2-7, with 10 positions matching TRBD2. Trimming removed 0 bases from V and 7 bases from J; junction bases left unmatched: 10. This CDR3 region has 16 residues. The V gene's germline CDR1 is SGHNT and CDR2 YYREEE (reference sequence). For the CDR3, the DNA is TGTGCCAGCAGCTTGGCCGGAAGCGGGGGGGCGAGGGAGCAGTACTTC. Encoded protein: CASSLAGSGGAREQYF.

V usage is TRBV7-3 and J usage is TRBJ2-2; 9 nucleotides line up with TRBD2. The V segment lost 0 bases and the J segment 9 bases; nucleotides outside the gene matches: 11. CDR3 length: 17 amino acids. Germline V gene data show CDR1 as SGHTA and CDR2 as FQGTGA. The CDR3 loop reads CASSLTSGGGASRELFF. DNA for the CDR3: TGTGCCAGCAGCTTAACGTCGGGCGGGGGGGCGTCCCGGGAGCTGTTTTTT.

This chain uses TRBV28 with TRBJ1-5; a weak D match, TRBD1 (6 bases). Trimming cost V 6 bases and J 6 bases, with 18 bases left between them. The CDR3 loop spans 15 amino acids. The V gene's germline CDR1 is MDHEN and CDR2 SYDVKM. CDR3 DNA: TGTGCCAGCAGCCTTTGGGGGCCCGGAGGTCAGCCCCAGCATTTT. This translates into CASSLWGPGGQPQHF.